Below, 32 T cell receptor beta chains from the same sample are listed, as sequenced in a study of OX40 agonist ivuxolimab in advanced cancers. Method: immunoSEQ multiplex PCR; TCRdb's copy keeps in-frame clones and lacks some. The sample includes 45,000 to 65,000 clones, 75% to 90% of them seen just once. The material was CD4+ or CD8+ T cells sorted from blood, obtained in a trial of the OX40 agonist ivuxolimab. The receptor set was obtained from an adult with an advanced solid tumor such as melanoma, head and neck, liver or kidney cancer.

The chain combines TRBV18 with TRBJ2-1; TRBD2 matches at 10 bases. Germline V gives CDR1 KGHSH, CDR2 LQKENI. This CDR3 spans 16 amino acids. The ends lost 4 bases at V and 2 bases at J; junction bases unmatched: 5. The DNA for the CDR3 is TGTGCCAGCTCACGTGACCTAGCGGGGGCCTACAATGAGCAGTTCTTC. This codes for CASSRDLAGAYNEQFF.

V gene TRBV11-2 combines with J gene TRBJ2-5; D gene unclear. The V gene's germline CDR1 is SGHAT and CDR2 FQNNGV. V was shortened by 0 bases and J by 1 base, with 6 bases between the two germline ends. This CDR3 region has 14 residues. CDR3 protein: CASSLEPGQETQYF. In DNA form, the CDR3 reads TGTGCCAGCAGCTTAGAACCAGGCCAAGAGACCCAGTACTTC.

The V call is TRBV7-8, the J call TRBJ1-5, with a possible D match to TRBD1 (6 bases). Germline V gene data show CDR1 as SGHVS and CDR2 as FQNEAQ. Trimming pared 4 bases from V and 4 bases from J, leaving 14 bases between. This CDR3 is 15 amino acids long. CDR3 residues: CASSSRRGANQPQHF. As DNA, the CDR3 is TGTGCCAGCAGCTCCCGTAGGGGGGCTAATCAGCCCCAGCATTTT.

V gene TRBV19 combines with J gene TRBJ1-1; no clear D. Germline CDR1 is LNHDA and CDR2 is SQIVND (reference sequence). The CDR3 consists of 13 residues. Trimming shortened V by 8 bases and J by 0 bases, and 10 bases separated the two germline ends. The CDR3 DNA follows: TGTGCCAGTCTTGCTAATGTGAACACTGAAGCTTTCTTT. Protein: CASLANVNTEAFF.

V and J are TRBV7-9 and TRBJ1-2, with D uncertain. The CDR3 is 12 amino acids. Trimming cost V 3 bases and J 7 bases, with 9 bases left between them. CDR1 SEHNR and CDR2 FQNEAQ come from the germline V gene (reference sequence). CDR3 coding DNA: TGTGCCAGCAGCTTTGGAGAGGGTGGCTACACCTTC. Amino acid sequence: CASSFGEGGYTF.

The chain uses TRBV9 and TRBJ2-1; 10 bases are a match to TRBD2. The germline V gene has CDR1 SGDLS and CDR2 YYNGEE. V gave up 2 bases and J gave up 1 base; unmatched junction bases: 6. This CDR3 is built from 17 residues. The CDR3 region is CASSVSSGGGSYNEQFF. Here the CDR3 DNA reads TGTGCCAGCAGCGTGTCTAGCGGGGGAGGATCCTACAATGAGCAGTTCTTC.

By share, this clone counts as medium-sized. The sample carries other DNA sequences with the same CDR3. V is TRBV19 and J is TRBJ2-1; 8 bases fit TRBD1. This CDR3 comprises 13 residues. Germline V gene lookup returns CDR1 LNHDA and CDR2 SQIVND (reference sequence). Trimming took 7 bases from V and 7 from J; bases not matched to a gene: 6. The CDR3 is CASTRTGWNEQFF. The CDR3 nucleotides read TGTGCCAGTACCCGGACAGGGTGGAATGAGCAGTTCTTC.

This chain's CDR3 is CASSLQGHYEQYF. CDR3 coding DNA: TGTGCCAGCAGCCTACAAGGACATTACGAGCAGTACTTC. V gene TRBV6-6 combines with J gene TRBJ2-7, with a possible D match to TRBD1 (5 bases). CDR1 is MNHNY and CDR2 is SVGAGI in the germline V gene (reference sequence). Trimming took off 6 bases at V and 4 bases at J, with 13 bases between the two ends. This CDR3 spans 13 amino acids.

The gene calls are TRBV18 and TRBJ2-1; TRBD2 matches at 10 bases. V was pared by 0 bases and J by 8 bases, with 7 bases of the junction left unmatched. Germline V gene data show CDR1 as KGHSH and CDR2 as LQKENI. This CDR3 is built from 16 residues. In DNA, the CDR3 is TGTGCCAGCTCACCACCGACTCTAGCGGGGGAGTATGAGCAGTTCTTC. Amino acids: CASSPPTLAGEYEQFF. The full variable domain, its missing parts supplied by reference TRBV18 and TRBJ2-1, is NAGVMQNPRHLVRRRGQEARLRCSPMKGHSHVYWYRQLPEEGLKFMVYLQKENIIDESGMPKERFSAEFPKEGPSILRIQQVVRGDSAAYFCASSPPTLAGEYEQFFGPGTRLTVL.

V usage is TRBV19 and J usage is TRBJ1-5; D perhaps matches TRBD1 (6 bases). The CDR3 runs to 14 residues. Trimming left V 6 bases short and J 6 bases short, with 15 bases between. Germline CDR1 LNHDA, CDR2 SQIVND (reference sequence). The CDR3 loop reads CASSERTEGQPQHF. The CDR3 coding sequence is TGTGCCAGTAGCGAACGGACAGAGGGTCAGCCCCAGCATTTT.

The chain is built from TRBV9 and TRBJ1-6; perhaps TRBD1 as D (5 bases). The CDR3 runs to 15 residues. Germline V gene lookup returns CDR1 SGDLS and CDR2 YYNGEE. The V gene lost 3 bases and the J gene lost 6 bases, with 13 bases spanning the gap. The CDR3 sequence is CASSEFTGVNSPLHF. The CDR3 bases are TGTGCCAGCAGCGAATTCACGGGGGTTAATTCACCCCTCCACTTT.

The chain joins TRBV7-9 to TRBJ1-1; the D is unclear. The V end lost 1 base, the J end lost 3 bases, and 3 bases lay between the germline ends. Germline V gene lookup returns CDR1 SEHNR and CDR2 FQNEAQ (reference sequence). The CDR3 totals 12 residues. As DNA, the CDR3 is TGTGCCAGCAGCTTAGGGTACACTGAAGCTTTCTTT. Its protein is CASSLGYTEAFF.

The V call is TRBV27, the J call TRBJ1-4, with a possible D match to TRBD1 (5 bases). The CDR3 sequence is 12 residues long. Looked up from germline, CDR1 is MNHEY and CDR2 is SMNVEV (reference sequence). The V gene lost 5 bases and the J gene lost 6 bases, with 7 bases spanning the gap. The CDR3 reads CASSRGDEKLFF. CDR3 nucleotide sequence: TGTGCCAGCAGTCGGGGCGATGAAAAACTGTTTTTT.

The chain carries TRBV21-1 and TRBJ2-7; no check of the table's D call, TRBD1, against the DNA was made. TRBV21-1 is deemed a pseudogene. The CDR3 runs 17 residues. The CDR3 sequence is CASSRWSGGQGAHEQYF. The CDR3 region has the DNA TGTGCCAGCAGCAGGTGGTCTGGGGGGCAGGGGGCCCACGAGCAGTACTTC.

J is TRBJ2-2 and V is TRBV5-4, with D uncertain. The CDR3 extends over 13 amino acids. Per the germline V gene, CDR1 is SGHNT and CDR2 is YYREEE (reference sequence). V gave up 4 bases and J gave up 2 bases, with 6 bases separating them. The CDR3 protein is CASSPQNTGELFF. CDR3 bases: TGTGCCAGCAGCCCCCAAAACACCGGGGAGCTGTTTTTT.

In DNA form, the CDR3 reads TGTGCCAGCAGTTACTCGAATCGGATGAATGAGCAGTTCTTC. Translation gives CASSYSNRMNEQFF. The V call is TRBV6-5, the J call TRBJ2-1; D gene uncertain. This CDR3 has 14 residues. V was trimmed by 0 bases and J by 7 bases, leaving 10 bases between them. CDR1 MNHEY and CDR2 SVGAGI come from the germline V gene.

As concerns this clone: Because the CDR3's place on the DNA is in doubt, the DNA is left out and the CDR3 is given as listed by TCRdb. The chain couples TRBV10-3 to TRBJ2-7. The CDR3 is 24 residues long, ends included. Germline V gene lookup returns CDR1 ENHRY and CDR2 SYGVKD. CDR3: CAISDVADAYEQYFGPGTAYEQYF.

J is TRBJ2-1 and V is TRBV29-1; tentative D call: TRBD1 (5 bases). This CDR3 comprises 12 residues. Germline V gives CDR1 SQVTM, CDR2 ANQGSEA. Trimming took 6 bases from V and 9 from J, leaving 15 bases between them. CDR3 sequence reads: CSVPVRGIEQFF. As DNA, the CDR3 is TGCAGCGTCCCCGTTAGGGGTATTGAGCAGTTCTTC.

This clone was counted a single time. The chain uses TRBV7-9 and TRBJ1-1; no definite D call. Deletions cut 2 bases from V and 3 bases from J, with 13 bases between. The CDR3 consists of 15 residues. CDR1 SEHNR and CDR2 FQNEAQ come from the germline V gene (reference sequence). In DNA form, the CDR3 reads TGTGCCAGCAGCTTAATTGAGTACGGAGACACTGAAGCTTTCTTT. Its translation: CASSLIEYGDTEAFF.

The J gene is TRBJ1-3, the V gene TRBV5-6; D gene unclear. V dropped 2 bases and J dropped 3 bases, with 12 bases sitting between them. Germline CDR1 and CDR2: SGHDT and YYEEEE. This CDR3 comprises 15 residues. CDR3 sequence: CASSLEGWLGNTIYF. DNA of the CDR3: TGTGCCAGCAGCTTAGAGGGATGGCTTGGAAACACCATATATTTT. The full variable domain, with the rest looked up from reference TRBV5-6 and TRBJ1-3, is DAGVTQSPTHLIKTRGQQVTLRCSPKSGHDTVSWYQQALGQGPQFIFQYYEEEERQRGNFPDRFSGHQFPNYSSELNVNALLLGDSALYLCASSLEGWLGNTIYFGEGSWLTVV.

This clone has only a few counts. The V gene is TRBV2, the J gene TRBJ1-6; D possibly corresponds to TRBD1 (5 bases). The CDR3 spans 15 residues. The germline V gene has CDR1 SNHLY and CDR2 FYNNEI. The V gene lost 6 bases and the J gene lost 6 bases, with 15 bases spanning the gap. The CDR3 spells CASRETQGANSPLHF. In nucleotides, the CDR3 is TGTGCCAGCAGGGAAACGCAGGGTGCTAATTCACCCCTCCACTTT.

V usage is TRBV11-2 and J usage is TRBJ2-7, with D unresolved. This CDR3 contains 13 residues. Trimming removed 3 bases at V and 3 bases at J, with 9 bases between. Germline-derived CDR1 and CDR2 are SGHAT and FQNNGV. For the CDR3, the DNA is TGTGCCAGCAGCTTCGAGGAAAACTACGAGCAGTACTTC. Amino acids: CASSFEENYEQYF. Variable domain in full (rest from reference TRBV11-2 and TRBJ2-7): EAGVAQSPRYKIIEKRQSVAFWCNPISGHATLYWYQQILGQGPKLLIQFQNNGVVDDSQLPKDRFSAERLKGVDSTLKIQPAKLEDSAVYLCASSFEENYEQYFGPGTRLTVT.

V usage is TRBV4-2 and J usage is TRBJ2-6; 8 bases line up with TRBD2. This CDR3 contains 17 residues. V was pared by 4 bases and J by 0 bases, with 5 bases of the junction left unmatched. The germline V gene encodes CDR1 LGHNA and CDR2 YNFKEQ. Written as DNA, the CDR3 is TGTGCCAGCAGCCCCCTAGCGGGTAGCTCTGGGGCCAACGTCCTGACTTTC. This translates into CASSPLAGSSGANVLTF.

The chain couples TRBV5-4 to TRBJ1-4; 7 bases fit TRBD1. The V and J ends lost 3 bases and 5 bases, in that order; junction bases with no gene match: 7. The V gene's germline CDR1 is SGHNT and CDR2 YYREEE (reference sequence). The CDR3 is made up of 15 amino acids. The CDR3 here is CASSSRQGANEKLFF. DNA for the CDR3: TGTGCCAGCAGCTCCCGACAGGGTGCAAATGAAAAACTGTTTTTT.

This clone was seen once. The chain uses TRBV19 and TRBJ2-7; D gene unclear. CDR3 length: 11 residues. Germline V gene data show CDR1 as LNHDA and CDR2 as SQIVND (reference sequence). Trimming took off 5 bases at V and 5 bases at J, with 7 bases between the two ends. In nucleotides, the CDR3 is TGTGCCAGTAGTTCGACCCACGAGCAGTACTTC. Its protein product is CASSSTHEQYF.

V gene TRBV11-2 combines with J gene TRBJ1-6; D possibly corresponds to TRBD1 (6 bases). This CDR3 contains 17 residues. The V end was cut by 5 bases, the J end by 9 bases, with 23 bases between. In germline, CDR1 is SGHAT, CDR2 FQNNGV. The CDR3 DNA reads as TGTGCCAGCAGCCTATCACAGGGCGAGGGAGGATTTTCACCCCTCCACTTT. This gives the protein CASSLSQGEGGFSPLHF.

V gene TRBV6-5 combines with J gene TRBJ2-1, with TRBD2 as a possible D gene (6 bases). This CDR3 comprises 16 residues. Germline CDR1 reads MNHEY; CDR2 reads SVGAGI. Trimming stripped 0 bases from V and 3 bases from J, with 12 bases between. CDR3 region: CASSYSGTAIYNEQFF. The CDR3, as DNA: TGTGCCAGCAGTTACTCGGGGACTGCAATCTACAATGAGCAGTTCTTC.

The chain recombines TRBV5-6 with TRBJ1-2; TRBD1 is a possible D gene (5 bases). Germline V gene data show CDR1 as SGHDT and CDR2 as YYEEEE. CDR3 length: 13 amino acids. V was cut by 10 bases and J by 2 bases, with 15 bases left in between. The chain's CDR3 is CAFSAQGNYGYTF. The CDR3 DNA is TGTGCCTTCAGTGCCCAGGGAAACTATGGCTACACCTTC. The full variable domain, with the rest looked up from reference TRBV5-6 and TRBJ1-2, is DAGVTQSPTHLIKTRGQQVTLRCSPKSGHDTVSWYQQALGQGPQFIFQYYEEEERQRGNFPDRFSGHQFPNYSSELNVNALLLGDSALYLCAFSAQGNYGYTFGSGTRLTVV.

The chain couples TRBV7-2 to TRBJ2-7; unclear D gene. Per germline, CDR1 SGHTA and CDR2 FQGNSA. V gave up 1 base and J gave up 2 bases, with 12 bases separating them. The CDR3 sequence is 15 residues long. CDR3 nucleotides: TGTGCCAGCAGCTTAGTTAACCAACCAACCTACGAGCAGTACTTC. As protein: CASSLVNQPTYEQYF.

The CDR3 region is CASSEPGQHEQYF. The DNA for the CDR3 is TGTGCCAGCAGTGAACCGGGACAGCACGAGCAGTACTTC. The gene calls are TRBV2 and TRBJ2-7; 7 nucleotides align to TRBD1. Losses at the gene ends were 2 bases for V and 5 bases for J; bases not matched to a gene: 3. Germline CDR1 reads SNHLY; CDR2 reads FYNNEI. This CDR3 spans 13 amino acids.

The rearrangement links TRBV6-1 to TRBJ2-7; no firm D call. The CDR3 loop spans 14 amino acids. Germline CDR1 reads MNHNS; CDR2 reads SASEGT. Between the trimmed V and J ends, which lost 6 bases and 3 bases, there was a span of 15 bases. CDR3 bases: TGTGCCAGCAGCTCCGAAGGGTTGCTCTACGAGCAGTACTTC. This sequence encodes CASSSEGLLYEQYF.

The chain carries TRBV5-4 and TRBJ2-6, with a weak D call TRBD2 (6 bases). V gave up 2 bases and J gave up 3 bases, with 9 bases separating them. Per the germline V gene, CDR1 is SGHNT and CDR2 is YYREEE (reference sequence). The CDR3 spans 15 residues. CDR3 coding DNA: TGTGCCAGCAGCTTCTGGGGGGTTGGGGCCAACGTCCTGACTTTC. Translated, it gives CASSFWGVGANVLTF.